The clone carrying this T cell receptor (beta chain) appeared a single time. This specimen belongs to a study of blood T cell repertoires in COVID-19. The repertoire was sequenced with immunoSEQ multiplex PCR; TCRdb's copy has only in-frame clones and lacks some. This table has some 260,000 clones, roughly 88% appearing once. The CDR3 has 15 residues. CDR1 is SGHKS, CDR2 YYEKEE, per germline (reference sequence). J lost 4 bases, V lost 3 bases, and 4 bases had no gene match. Sequences were obtained from peripheral blood. The V gene is TRBV5-5, the J gene TRBJ1-6; TRBD1 matches 7 bases. The sequence was collected from a woman aged 25 to 39 with COVID-19, enrolled during active disease. The CDR3 sequence is CASSWDSPYNSPLHF. The CDR3 DNA is TGTGCCAGCAGCTGGGACAGCCCTTATAATTCACCCCTCCACTTT.